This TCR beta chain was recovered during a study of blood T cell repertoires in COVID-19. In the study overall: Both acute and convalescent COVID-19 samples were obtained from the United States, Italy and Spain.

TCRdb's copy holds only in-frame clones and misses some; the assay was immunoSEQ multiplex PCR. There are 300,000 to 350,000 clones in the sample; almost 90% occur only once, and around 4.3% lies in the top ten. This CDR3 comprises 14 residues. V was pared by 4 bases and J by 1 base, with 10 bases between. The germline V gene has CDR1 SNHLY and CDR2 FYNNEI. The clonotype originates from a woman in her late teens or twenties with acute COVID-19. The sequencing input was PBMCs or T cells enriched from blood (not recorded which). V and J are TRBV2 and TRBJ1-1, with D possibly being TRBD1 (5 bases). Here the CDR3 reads CASSGGSWNTEAFF. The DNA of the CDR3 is TGTGCCAGCAGTGGGGGCAGTTGGAACACTGAAGCTTTCTTT.